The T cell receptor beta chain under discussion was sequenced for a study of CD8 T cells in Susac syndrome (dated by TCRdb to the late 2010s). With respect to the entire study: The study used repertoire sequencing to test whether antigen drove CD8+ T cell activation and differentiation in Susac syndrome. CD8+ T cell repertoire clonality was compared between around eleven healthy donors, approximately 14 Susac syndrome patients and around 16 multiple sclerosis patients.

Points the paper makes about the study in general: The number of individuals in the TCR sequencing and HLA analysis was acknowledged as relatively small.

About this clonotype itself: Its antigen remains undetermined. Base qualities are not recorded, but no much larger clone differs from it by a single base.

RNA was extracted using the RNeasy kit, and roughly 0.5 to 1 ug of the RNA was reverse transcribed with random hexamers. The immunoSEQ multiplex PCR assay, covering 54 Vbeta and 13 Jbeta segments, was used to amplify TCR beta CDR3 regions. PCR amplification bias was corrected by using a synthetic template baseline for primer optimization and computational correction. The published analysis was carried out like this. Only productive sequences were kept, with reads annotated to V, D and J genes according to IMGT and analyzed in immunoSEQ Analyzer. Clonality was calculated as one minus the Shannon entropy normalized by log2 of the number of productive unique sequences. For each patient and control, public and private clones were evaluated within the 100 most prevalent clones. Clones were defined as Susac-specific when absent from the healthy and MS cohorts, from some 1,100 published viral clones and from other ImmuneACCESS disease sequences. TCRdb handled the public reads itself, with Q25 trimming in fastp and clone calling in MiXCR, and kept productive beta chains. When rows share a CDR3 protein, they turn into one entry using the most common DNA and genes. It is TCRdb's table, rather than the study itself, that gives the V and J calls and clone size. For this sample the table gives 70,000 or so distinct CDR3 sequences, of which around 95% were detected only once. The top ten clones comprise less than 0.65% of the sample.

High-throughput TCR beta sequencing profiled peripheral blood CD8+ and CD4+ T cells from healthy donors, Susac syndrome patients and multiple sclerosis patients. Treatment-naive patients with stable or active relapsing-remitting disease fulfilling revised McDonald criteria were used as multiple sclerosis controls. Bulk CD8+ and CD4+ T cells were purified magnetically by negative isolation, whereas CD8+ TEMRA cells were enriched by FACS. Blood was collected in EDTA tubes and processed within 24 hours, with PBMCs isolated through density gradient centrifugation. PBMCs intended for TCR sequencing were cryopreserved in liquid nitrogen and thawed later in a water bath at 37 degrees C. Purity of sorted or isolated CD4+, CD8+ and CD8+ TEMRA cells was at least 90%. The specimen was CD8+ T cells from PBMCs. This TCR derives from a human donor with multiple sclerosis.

The bases read TGTGCCAGCAGCGTAACGGGAGCGGGAGGAACCCACGAGCAGTACTTC. This encodes CASSVTGAGGTHEQYF. This receptor chain uses TRBV9 and TRBJ2-7; TRBD2 aligns with 9 central bases. The CDR3 measures 16 amino acids from cysteine to phenylalanine. Only the CDR3 part of the read is kept: 48 bases, read in frame from the first base. Relative to germline, V is missing 1 base and J is missing 5 bases, with 10 bases of the junction outside any gene match. CDR1 is given as SGDLS and CDR2 as YYNGEE, both from the germline V gene.